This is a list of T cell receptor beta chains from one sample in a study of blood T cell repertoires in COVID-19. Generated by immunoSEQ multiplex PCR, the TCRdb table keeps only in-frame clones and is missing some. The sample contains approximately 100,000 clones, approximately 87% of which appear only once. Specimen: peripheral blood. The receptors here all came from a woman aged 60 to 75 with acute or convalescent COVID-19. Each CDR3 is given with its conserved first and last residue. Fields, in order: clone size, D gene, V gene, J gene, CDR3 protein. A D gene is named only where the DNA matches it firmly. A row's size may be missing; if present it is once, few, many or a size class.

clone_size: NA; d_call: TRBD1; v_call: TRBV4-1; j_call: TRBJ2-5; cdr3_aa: CASSQAGQGETQYF
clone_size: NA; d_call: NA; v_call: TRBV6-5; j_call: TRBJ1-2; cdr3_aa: CASRTVGDGYTF
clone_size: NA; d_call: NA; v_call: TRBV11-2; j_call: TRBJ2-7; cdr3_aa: CASSLEPGLGEQYF
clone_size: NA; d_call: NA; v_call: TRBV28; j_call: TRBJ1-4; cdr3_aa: CASTLWGRGQEKLFF
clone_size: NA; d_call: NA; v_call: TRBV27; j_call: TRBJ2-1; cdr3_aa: CASTALGEQFF
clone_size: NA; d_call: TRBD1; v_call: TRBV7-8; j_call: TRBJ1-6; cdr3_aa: CASSLGIGQGYNSPLHF
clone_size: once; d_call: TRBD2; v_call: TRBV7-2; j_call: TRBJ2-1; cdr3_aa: CASSSRQGLAGKYNEQFF
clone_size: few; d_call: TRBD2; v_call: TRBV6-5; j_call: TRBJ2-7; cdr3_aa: CASVVLAGSYEQYF
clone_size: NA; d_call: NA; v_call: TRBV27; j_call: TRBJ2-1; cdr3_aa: CASSSRGWSSYNEQFF
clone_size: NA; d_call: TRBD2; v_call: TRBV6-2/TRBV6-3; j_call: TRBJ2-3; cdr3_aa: CASSLAGGTDTQYF
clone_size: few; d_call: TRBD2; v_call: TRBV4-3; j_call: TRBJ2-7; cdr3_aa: CASSLGTSGTYEQYF
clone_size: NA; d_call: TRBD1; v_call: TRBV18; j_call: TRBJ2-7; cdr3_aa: CASSPATGASYEQYF
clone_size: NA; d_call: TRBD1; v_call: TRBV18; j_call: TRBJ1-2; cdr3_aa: CASSPGQGFGYTF
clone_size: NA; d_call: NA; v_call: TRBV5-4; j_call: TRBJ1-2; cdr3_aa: CASSLDASYGYTF
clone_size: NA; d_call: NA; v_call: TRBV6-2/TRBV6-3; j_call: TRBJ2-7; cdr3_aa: CASSAIQGLPYEQYF
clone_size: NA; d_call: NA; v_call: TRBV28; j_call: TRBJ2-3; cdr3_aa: CASSLSLKTDTQYF
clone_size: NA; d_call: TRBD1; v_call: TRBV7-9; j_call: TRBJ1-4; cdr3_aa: CATGQDNEKLFF
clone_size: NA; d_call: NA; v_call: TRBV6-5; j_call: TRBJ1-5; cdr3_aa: CASSGTGSGNQPQHF
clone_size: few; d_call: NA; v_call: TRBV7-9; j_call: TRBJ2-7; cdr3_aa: CASSSTGEGYEQYF
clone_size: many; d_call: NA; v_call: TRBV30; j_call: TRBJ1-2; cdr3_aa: CAWSERGNGGYTF
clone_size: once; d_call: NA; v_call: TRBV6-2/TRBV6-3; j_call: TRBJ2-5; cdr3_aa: CASSYGRMGETQYF
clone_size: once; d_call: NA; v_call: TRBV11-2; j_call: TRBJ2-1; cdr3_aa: CASSLVASNEQFF
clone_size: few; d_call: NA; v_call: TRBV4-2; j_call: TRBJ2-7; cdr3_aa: CASSQDLLGLDEQYF
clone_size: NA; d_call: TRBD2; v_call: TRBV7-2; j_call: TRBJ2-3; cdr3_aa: CASSPSLSTSGEYTDTQYF
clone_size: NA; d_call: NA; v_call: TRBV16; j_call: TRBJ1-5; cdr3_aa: CASSQPRGQPQHF
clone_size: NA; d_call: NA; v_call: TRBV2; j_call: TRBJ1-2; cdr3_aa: CASVIGQANYGYTF
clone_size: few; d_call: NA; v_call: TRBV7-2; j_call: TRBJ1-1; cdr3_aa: CASSSAGTQNTEAFF
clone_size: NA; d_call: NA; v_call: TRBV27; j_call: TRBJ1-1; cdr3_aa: CASSSKDRRENTEAFF
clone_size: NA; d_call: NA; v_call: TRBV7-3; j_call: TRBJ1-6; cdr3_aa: CASSLGGNSPLHF
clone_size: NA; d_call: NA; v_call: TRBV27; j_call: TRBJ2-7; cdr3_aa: CAIRGAGRKEQYF
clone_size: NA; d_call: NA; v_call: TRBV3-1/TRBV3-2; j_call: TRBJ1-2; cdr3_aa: CASSQRGGWGYTF
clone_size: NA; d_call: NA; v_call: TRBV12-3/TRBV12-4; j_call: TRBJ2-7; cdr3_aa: CASSFGETYEQYF
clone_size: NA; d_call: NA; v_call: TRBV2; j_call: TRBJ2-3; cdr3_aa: CASSLGADTQYF
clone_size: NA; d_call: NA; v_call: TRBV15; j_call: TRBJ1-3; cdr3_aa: CATSLGGKGNTIYF
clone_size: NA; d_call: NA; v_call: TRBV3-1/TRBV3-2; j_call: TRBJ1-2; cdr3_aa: CASSQDQGTPNGYTF
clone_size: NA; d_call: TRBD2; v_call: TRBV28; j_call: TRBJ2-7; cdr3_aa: CAIGTSGGSYEQYF
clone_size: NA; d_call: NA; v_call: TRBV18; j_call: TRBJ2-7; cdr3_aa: CASSRGAREQYF
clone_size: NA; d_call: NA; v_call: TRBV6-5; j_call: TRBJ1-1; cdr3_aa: CASSYSAGPEAFF
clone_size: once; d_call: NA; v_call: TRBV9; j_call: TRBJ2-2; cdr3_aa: CASSPMRGELFF
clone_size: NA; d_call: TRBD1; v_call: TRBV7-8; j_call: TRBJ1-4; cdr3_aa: CASSLGTGTGEKLFF
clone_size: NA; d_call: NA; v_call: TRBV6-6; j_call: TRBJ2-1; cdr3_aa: CASSPSDGEQFF
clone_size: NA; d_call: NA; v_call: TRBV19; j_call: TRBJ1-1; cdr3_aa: CASSIGTNAEAFF
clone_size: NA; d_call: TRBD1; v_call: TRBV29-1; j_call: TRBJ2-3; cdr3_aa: CSVDPQGFDTQYF
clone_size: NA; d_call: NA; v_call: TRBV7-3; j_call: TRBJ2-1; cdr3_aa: CASSLFPGAYNEQFF
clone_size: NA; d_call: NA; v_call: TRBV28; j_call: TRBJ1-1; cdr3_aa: CASSPGAGRPEAFF
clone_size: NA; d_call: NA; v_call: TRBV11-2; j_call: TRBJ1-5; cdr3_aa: CASSLVHYQPQHF
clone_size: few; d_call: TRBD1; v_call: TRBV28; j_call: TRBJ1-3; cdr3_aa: CASSSPGGKTGNTIYF
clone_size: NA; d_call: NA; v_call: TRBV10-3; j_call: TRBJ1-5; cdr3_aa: CAISARPGGENSNQPQHF
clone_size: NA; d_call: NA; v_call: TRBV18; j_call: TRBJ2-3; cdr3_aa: CASSPGQSTDTQYF
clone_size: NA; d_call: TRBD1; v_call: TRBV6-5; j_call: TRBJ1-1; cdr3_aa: CASRGQPNTEAFF
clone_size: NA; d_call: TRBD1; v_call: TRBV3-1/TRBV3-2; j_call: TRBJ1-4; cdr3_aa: CASSQEKGARGEKLFF
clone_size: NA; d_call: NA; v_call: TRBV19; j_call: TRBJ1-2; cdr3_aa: CASSRRRGEGGYTF
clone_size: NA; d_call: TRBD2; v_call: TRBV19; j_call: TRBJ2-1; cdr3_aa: CASSMARGLAGAEFF
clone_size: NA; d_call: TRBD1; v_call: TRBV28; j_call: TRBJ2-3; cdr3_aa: CASSSPGQPDTDTQYF
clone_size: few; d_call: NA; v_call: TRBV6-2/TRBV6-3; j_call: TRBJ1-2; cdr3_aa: CASSYSSNRFSNYGYTF